This T cell receptor (beta chain) was recorded in a study of tumor and adjacent non-tumor tissue in lung cancer. Study details: Histology: around 13 adenocarcinoma, 2 squamous cell carcinoma, 1 small cell lung cancer. Patients were aged about 30 to 76, 9 to 10 men and about 5 women, stage I to III.

A note on this clonotype: Its cognate antigen is unknown.

Three rounds of nested PCR, following a modified ARM-PCR protocol, produced the TCRbeta library. TCRdb re-called the multiplex PCR reads with MiXCR, one entry per CDR3 protein. The sample has roughly 220,000 distinct CDR3 sequences; around 71% are singletons. Study outcomes and limitations: Compared with tumor, normal lung showed significantly lower TCR diversity.

The template was RNA from unsorted bulk tissue. This CDR3 spans 19 amino acids. Germline lookup yields CDR1 DFQATT and CDR2 SNEGSKA (reference sequence). The sequence was obtained from a man aged 55 to 69 with non-small cell lung cancer. The chain couples TRBV20-1 to TRBJ2-1; 13 positions agree with TRBD2. Sequenced sample: lung tumor tissue. The CDR3 DNA reads as TGCACTCCTAGGGGTTGGACTAGCGGGAGTGAGGCCCGATACAATGAGCAGTTCTTC. Protein: CTPRGWTSGSEARYNEQFF.